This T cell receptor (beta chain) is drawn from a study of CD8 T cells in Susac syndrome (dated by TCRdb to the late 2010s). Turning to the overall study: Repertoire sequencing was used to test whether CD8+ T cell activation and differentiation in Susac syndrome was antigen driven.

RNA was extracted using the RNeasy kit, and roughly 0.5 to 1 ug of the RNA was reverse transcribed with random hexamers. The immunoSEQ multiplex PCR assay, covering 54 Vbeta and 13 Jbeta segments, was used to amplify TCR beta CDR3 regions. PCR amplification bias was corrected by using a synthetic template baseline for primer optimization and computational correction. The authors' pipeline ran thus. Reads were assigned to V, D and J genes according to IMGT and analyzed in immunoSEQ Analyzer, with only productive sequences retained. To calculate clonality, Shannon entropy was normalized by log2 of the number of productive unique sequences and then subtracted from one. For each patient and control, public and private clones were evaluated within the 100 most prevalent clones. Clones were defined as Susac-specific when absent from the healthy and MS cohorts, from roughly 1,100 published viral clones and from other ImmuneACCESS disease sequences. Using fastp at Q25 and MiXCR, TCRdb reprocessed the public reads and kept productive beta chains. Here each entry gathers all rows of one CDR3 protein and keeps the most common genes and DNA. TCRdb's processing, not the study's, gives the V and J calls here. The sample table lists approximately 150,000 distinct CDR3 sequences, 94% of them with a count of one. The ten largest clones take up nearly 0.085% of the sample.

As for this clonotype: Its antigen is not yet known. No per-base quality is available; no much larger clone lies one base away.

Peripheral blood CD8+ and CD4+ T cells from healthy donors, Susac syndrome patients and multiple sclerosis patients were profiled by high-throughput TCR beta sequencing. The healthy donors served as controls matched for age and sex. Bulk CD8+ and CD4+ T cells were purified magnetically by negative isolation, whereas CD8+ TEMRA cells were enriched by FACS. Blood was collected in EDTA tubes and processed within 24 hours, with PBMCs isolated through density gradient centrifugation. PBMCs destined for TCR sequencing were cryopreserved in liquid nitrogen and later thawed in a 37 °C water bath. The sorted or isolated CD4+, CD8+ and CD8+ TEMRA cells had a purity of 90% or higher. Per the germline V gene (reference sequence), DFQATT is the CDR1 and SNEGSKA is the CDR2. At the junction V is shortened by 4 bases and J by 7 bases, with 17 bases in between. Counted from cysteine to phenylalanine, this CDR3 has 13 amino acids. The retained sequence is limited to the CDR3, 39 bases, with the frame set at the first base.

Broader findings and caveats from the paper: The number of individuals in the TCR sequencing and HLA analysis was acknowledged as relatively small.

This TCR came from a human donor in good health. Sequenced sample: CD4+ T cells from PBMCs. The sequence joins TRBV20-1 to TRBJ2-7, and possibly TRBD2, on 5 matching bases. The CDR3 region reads CSATPRALVEQYF. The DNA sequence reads TGCAGTGCTACTCCTAGGGCACTAGTGGAGCAGTACTTC.